One sample yielded the 27 T cell receptor beta chains listed below, sequenced in a study of cytomegalovirus exposure and HLA in healthy donors. PCR employed 60 Vbeta and 13 Jbeta primers. Generated by immunoSEQ multiplex PCR, the TCRdb table keeps only in-frame clones and is missing some. The table lists more than 150,000 clones, about 88% of them singletons. The sample consisted of PBMCs. The receptors shown here come from a woman aged 18 to 35 in good health and CMV-seronegative.

The chain couples TRBV6-6 to TRBJ1-6; 7 bases map to TRBD1. With 4 bases clipped from V and 8 bases from J, the junction kept 8 bases outside the gene matches. This CDR3 contains 15 residues. Germline V gene lookup returns CDR1 MNHNY and CDR2 SVGAGI (reference sequence). This CDR3 reads CASSSNTGVYSPLHF. Written as DNA, the CDR3 is TGTGCCAGCAGTTCTAATACAGGGGTTTATTCACCCCTCCACTTT.

V gene TRBV27 combines with J gene TRBJ1-2; tentative D call: TRBD1 (5 bases). Per germline, CDR1 MNHEY and CDR2 SMNVEV (reference sequence). The length of the CDR3 is 13 residues. Trimming removed 6 bases from V and 4 bases from J, with 12 bases in between. The CDR3 sequence: CASRSTGAYGYTF. The DNA of the CDR3 is TGTGCCAGCAGGTCCACAGGCGCCTATGGCTACACCTTC.

There are a few counts of this clone. This chain links TRBV7-9 with TRBJ1-5; D unresolved. Germline V gene data show CDR1 as SEHNR and CDR2 as FQNEAQ (reference sequence). The CDR3 extends over 15 amino acids. V was shortened by 5 bases and J by 6 bases, with 17 bases between the two germline ends. The CDR3 region is CASSPGGITGQPQHF. Here the CDR3 DNA reads TGTGCCAGCAGCCCCGGAGGCATTACGGGTCAGCCCCAGCATTTT.

The count of this clone is one. This chain connects TRBV7-2 to TRBJ2-5, with a weak D call TRBD1 (5 bases). The CDR3 sequence is 14 residues long. CDR1 SGHTA and CDR2 FQGNSA come from the germline V gene. Trimming took 4 bases from V and 1 from J, leaving 10 bases between them. CDR3 sequence: CASSSDRFQETQYF. DNA for the CDR3: TGTGCCAGCAGCTCTGACAGATTCCAAGAGACCCAGTACTTC.

This chain uses TRBV28 with TRBJ2-6; 7 nucleotides align to TRBD1. Germline CDR1 MDHEN, CDR2 SYDVKM. The CDR3 sequence is 16 residues long. V was clipped by 2 bases and J by 0 bases; unmatched bases: 1. The CDR3 sequence is CASSLGTVSGANVLTF. The DNA for the CDR3 is TGTGCCAGCAGTTTAGGGACAGTCTCTGGGGCCAACGTCCTGACTTTC.

The chain is built from TRBV6-4 and TRBJ2-1, with 16 bases fitting TRBD2. Germline CDR1 and CDR2: MRHNA and SNTAGT. V lost 0 bases, J lost 8 bases, and 1 base stayed unmatched. This CDR3 is 16 amino acids long. In nucleotides, the CDR3 is TGTGCCAGCAGTGACTCGGGACTAGCGGGGGGGCATGAGCAGTTCTTC. It is translated as CASSDSGLAGGHEQFF.

Here the CDR3 DNA reads TGCTGCGGGAGGACAGGGGGCGATGAAAAACTGTTTTTT. The encoded protein is CCGRTGGDEKLFF. This chain connects TRBV29-1 to TRBJ1-4; 11 bases are shared with TRBD1. This CDR3 contains 13 residues. CDR1 and CDR2 from the germline V gene are SQVTM and ANQGSEA.

The chain couples TRBV9 to TRBJ2-3; tentative D call: TRBD2 (6 bases). With 2 bases removed from V and 6 bases from J, the gap between germline ends came to 13 bases. The length of the CDR3 is 14 residues. The germline V gene has CDR1 SGDLS and CDR2 YYNGEE. The CDR3 DNA is TGTGCCAGCAGCGTGACTAGTATAACGGATACGCAGTATTTT. This codes for CASSVTSITDTQYF.

The chain combines TRBV7-2 with TRBJ2-5; 8 nucleotides line up with TRBD1. V shed 5 bases and J 1 base; nucleotides not matched to a gene: 3. This CDR3 has 14 residues. From germline, CDR1 is SGHTA and CDR2 FQGNSA. CDR3: CASSLDRAQETQYF. Written as DNA, the CDR3 is TGTGCCAGCAGCCTGGACAGGGCCCAAGAGACCCAGTACTTC.

This clone was detected only a few times. V and J are TRBV2 and TRBJ1-3; the D is unclear. V was clipped by 7 bases and J by 8 bases, with 15 bases between them. This CDR3 has 13 amino acids. Germline values: CDR1 SNHLY, CDR2 FYNNEI. For the CDR3, the DNA is TGTGCCAGCACTACGCGCCAAGGAGACACCATATATTTT. Translation gives CASTTRQGDTIYF.

The chain uses TRBV6-1 and TRBJ1-3, with 8 positions matching TRBD1. This CDR3 is built from 14 residues. Per the germline V gene, CDR1 is MNHNS and CDR2 is SASEGT. The ends lost 5 bases at V and 5 bases at J; junction bases unmatched: 5. CDR3 region: CASSRDRPRNTIYF. The DNA of the CDR3 is TGTGCCAGCAGTCGGGACAGGCCGCGAAACACCATATATTTT.

The chain employs TRBV5-1 and TRBJ2-7; 11 bases align to TRBD2. From germline, CDR1 is SGHRS and CDR2 YFSETQ. Trimming cost V 4 bases and J 4 bases; bases outside gene matches: 4. This CDR3 has 14 amino acids. The CDR3 loop is CASSPGTSGYEQYF. In nucleotides, the CDR3 is TGCGCCAGCAGCCCTGGGACTAGCGGTTACGAGCAGTACTTC.

The J gene is TRBJ1-2, the V gene TRBV30, with a weak D call TRBD1 (5 bases). The CDR3 runs 16 residues. Germline-derived CDR1 and CDR2 are GTSNPN and SVGIG (reference sequence). Deletions cut 0 bases from V and 5 bases from J, with 19 bases between. As DNA, the CDR3 is TGTGCCTGGAGTGTGATGGCGGGGGAGTTCATATATGGCTACACCTTC. Protein: CAWSVMAGEFIYGYTF.

The CDR3 region has the DNA TGTGCCACCAGCGCCCGACAGGGGACTAATGAAAAACTGTTTTTT. This gives the protein CATSARQGTNEKLFF. The chain combines TRBV15 with TRBJ1-4; TRBD1 matches at 8 bases. The V gene end was trimmed by 5 bases and the J gene end by 2 bases; junction bases not matched to a gene: 4. The CDR3 spans 15 residues. Germline CDR1 is LNHNV and CDR2 is YYDKDF (reference sequence).

The rearrangement joins TRBV5-1 to TRBJ2-3, with 9 bases lining up with TRBD1. This CDR3 is 14 amino acids long. V lost 4 bases and J lost 6; bases outside the gene matches: 6. Germline CDR1 and CDR2: SGHRS and YFSETQ. The CDR3 nucleotides read TGCGCCAGCAGCCCGGGACAGGGTTTGGATACGCAGTATTTT. Translating it yields CASSPGQGLDTQYF.

The V call is TRBV27, the J call TRBJ2-1; 9 bases agree with TRBD2. The CDR3 consists of 18 residues. Germline CDR1 and CDR2: MNHEY and SMNVEV (reference sequence). Trimming removed 2 bases from V and 1 base from J; junction bases left unmatched: 9. CDR3 in amino acids: CASSLAGGQSSSYNEQFF. DNA for the CDR3: TGTGCCAGCAGTTTAGCGGGGGGGCAAAGTAGTTCCTACAATGAGCAGTTCTTC.

The CDR3 here is CASSQDQRIAGRNEQFF. CDR3 bases: TGTGCCAGCAGCCAAGATCAACGGATAGCGGGTCGGAATGAGCAGTTCTTC. The chain employs TRBV4-2 and TRBJ2-1; 7 bases are a match to TRBD2. Germline V CDR1 and CDR2: LGHNA, YNFKEQ. This CDR3 is built from 17 residues. After removal of 0 bases from V and 7 bases from J, the junction contained 12 bases not matched to a gene.

This chain joins TRBV27 and TRBJ2-7, with 12 nucleotides matching TRBD1. V lost 2 bases to trimming and J lost 6 bases; unmatched junction nucleotides: 2. CDR3 size: 14 residues. The germline CDR1 and CDR2 sequences are MNHEY and SMNVEV (reference sequence). The CDR3 sequence is CASSLLGQGAEQYF. Here the CDR3 DNA reads TGTGCCAGCAGTTTACTGGGACAGGGGGCCGAGCAGTACTTC.

CDR3 in amino acids: CASSDFLSGYTF. The CDR3 region has the DNA TGTGCCAGCAGTGACTTTCTAAGTGGCTACACCTTC. The chain combines TRBV6-4 with TRBJ1-2; D is uncertain. The germline V gene encodes CDR1 MRHNA and CDR2 SNTAGT. The CDR3 runs 12 residues. V dropped 1 base and J dropped 7 bases, with 7 bases sitting between them.

This clone appeared a few times. The chain has TRBV30 and TRBJ1-2; TRBD1 might be the D (6 bases). Germline V gene data show CDR1 as GTSNPN and CDR2 as SVGIG (reference sequence). V shed 2 bases and J shed 1 base, with 8 bases lying between them. The CDR3 is 13 amino acids. CDR3 region: CAWSRQDNYGYTF. Here the CDR3 DNA reads TGTGCCTGGAGTCGACAGGATAACTATGGCTACACCTTC.

The V and J genes are TRBV19 and TRBJ1-2; 8 bases map to TRBD1. From germline, CDR1 is LNHDA and CDR2 SQIVND (reference sequence). CDR3 length equals 15 residues. With V trimmed by 6 bases and J by 2 bases, 8 bases remained unmatched. The CDR3 protein is CASSSGQGINYGYTF. In DNA form, the CDR3 reads TGTGCCAGTAGCTCCGGACAGGGAATAAACTATGGCTACACCTTC.

The V gene is TRBV5-1, the J gene TRBJ1-4; D might be TRBD1 (5 bases). Germline CDR1 reads SGHRS; CDR2 reads YFSETQ. V lost 0 bases and J 7 bases, leaving 16 bases between the germline ends. The CDR3 has 16 residues. The CDR3 nucleotides are TGCGCCAGCAGCTTGGCCCTTGGGGCCACGGGTGAAAAACTGTTTTTT. Translated, it gives CASSLALGATGEKLFF.

The V and J genes are TRBV7-2 and TRBJ2-7; 8 bases match TRBD1. Germline trimming cut 5 bases from V and 5 bases from J; bases unmatched to any gene: 5. The CDR3 has 13 amino acids. CDR1 and CDR2 from the germline V gene are SGHTA and FQGNSA. The CDR3 loop reads CASSRTGNHEQYF. The DNA of the CDR3 is TGTGCCAGCAGCCGGACAGGGAACCACGAGCAGTACTTC.

The rearrangement links TRBV9 to TRBJ2-7; tentative D call: TRBD1 (6 bases). V was trimmed by 0 bases and J by 6 bases, leaving 13 bases between them. Germline V CDR1 and CDR2: SGDLS, YYNGEE. The CDR3 has 14 residues. The CDR3 DNA follows: TGTGCCAGCAGCGTAGAACACTCGGACAGCGAGCAGTACTTC. The encoded protein is CASSVEHSDSEQYF. The entire variable domain, with the rest obtained from reference TRBV9 and TRBJ2-7, is as follows: DSGVTQTPKHLITATGQRVTLRCSPRSGDLSVYWYQQSLDQGLQFLIQYYNGEERAKGNILERFSAQQFPDLHSELNLSSLELGDSALYFCASSVEHSDSEQYFGPGTRLTVT.

Here the CDR3 DNA reads TGTGCCAGCAGAGCCGAGCGGGGCCCTAATCAGCCCCAGCATTTT. Encoded protein: CASRAERGPNQPQHF. The chain combines TRBV2 with TRBJ1-5, with D possibly being TRBD1 (5 bases). In germline, CDR1 is SNHLY, CDR2 FYNNEI. V lost 6 bases and J 4 bases, leaving 16 bases between the germline ends. The CDR3 runs to 15 residues. Combining the CDR3 with reference TRBV2 and TRBJ1-5 gives the whole variable domain EPEVTQTPSHQVTQMGQEVILRCVPISNHLYFYWYRQILGQKVEFLVSFYNNEISEKSEIFDDQFSVERPDGSNFTLKIRSTKLEDSAMYFCASRAERGPNQPQHFGDGTRLSIL.

This clone was detected only a few times. The rearrangement joins TRBV28 to TRBJ2-3; tentatively, D is TRBD2 (7 bases). The CDR3 sequence is 15 residues long. Germline V gene data show CDR1 as MDHEN and CDR2 as SYDVKM. V was shortened by 5 bases and J by 8 bases, with 20 bases between the two germline ends. CDR3 coding DNA: TGTGCCAGCAGTCCCCCCTGGGGGGGCTTTGGTACGCAGTATTTT. It encodes CASSPPWGGFGTQYF.

This sequence joins TRBV6-5 and TRBJ1-1; D uncertain. V lost 6 bases, J lost 1 base, and 12 bases lay in between. The CDR3 length is 14 residues. The germline V gene encodes CDR1 MNHEY and CDR2 SVGAGI. CDR3 region: CASRGPQRNTEAFF. For the CDR3, the DNA is TGTGCCAGCAGGGGCCCACAAAGGAACACTGAAGCTTTCTTT.